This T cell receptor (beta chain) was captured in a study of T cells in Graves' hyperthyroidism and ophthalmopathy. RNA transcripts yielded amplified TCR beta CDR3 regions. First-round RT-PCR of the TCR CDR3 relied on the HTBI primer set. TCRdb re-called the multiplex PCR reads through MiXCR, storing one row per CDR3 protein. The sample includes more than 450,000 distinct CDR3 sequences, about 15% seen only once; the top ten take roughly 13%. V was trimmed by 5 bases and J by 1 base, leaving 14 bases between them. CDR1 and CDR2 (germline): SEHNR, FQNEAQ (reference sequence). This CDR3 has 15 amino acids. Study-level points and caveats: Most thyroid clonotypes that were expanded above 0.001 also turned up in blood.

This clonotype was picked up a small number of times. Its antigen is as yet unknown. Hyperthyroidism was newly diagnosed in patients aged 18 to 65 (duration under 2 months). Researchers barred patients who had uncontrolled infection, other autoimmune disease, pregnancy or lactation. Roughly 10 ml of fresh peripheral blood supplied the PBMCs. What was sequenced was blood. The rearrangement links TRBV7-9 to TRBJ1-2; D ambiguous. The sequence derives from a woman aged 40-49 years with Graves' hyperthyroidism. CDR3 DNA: TGTGCCAGCAGCCCCCCCAGCAGCTATAACTATGGCTACACCTTC. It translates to CASSPPSSYNYGYTF.